This T cell receptor beta chain was captured by sequencing in a study of TIL therapy for anti-PD-1-resistant metastatic lung cancer. Time point defined: pre-treatment sample, taken before nivolumab and TIL therapy. Tumor tissue came from excised metastases, mostly pleural nodules or supraclavicular lymph nodes. Trimming removed 3 bases at V and 0 bases at J, with 10 bases between. Germline V CDR1 and CDR2: SGDLS, YYNGEE. CDR3 size: 15 residues. This was the immunoSEQ v3 assay. Sequencing used immunoSEQ multiplex PCR; TCRdb keeps in-frame clones, though not all of them. The data show 20,000 to 30,000 clones, over 55% seen once.

The chain is built from TRBV9 and TRBJ2-1, with D maybe TRBD1 (6 bases). The clonotype comes from a person aged 25 to 80 with non-small cell lung cancer. Here the sequenced sample was tumor tissue, taken at baseline. The CDR3 here is CASSATGSSYNEQFF. The CDR3, as DNA: TGTGCCAGCAGCGCAACAGGGAGCTCCTACAATGAGCAGTTCTTC.